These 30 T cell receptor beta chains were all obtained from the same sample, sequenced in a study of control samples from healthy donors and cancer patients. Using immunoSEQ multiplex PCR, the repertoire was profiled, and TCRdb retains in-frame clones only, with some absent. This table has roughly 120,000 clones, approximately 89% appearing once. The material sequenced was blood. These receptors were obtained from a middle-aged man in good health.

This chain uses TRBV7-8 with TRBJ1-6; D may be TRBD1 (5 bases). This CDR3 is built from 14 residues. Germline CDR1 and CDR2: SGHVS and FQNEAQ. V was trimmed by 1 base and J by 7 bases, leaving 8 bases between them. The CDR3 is CASSLVGGNSPLHF. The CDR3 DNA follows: TGTGCCAGCAGCTTAGTGGGGGGGAATTCACCCCTCCACTTT.

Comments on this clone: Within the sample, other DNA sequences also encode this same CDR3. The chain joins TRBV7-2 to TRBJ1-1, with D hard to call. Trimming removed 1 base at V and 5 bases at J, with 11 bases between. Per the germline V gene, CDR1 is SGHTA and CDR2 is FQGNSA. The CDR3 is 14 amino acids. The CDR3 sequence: CASSLGGAGTEAFF. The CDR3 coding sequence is TGTGCCAGCAGCTTAGGAGGCGCGGGGACTGAAGCTTTCTTT.

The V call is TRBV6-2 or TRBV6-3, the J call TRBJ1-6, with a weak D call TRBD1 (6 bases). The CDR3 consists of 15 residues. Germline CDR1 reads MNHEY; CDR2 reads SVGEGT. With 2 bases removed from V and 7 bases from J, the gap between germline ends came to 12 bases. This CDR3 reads CASSYGTTGNSPLHF. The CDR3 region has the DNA TGTGCCAGCAGTTACGGGACAACTGGGAATTCACCCCTCCACTTT.

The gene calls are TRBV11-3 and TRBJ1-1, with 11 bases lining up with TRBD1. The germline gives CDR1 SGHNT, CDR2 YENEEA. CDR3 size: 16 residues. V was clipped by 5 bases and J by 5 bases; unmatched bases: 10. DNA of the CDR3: TGTGCCAGCAGCCAGGGACAGGGGGGTTTTGGGACTGAAGCTTTCTTT. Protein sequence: CASSQGQGGFGTEAFF.

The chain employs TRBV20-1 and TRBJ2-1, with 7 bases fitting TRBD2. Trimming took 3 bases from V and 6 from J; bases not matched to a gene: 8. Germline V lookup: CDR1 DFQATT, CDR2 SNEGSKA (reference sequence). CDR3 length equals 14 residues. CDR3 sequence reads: CSASSPAGVNEQFF. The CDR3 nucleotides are TGCAGTGCTAGTAGTCCCGCGGGGGTCAATGAGCAGTTCTTC.

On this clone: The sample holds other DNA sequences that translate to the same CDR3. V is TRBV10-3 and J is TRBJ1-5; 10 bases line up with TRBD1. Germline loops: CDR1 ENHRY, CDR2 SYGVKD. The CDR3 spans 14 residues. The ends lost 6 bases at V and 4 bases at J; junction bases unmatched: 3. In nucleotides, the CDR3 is TGTGCCATCAGCCCGGGACAGGGGAATCAGCCCCAGCATTTT. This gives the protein CAISPGQGNQPQHF.

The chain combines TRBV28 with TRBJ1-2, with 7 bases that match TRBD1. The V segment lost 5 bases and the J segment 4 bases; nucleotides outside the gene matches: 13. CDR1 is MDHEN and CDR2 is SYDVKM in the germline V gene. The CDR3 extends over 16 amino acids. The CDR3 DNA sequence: TGTGCCAGCAGTCCCTCCCCCAGACAGGGCGGCTATGGCTACACCTTC. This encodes CASSPSPRQGGYGYTF.

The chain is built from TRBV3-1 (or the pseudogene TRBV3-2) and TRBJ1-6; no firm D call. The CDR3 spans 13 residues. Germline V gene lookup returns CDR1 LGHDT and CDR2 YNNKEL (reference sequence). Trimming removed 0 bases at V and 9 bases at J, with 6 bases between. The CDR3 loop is CASSQDRSSPLHF. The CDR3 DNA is TGTGCCAGCAGCCAAGACAGGTCTTCACCCCTCCACTTT.

The chain's CDR3 is CASSPRSGGTYEQYF. The CDR3 DNA follows: TGTGCCAGCTCCCCCCGGAGCGGGGGTACCTACGAGCAGTACTTC. The chain couples TRBV6-5 to TRBJ2-7; 8 nucleotides align to TRBD2. The CDR3 consists of 15 residues. CDR1 is MNHEY, CDR2 SVGAGI, per germline. V lost 8 bases, J lost 2 bases, and 11 bases stayed unmatched.

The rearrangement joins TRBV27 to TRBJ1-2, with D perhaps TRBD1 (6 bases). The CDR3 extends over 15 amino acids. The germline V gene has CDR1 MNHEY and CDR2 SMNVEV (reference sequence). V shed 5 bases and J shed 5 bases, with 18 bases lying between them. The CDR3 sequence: CASSATTRGPYGYTF. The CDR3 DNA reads TGTGCCAGCAGTGCAACGACGCGGGGGCCTTATGGCTACACCTTC.

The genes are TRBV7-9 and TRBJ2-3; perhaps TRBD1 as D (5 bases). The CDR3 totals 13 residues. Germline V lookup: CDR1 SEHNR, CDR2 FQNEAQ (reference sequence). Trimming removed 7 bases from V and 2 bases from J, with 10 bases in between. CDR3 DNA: TGTGCCAGCACGCCAGGGCCCACAGATACGCAGTATTTT. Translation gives CASTPGPTDTQYF. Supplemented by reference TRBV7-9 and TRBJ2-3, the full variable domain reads DTGVSQNPRHKITKRGQNVTFRCDPISEHNRLYWYRQTLGQGPEFLTYFQNEAQLEKSRLLSDRFSAERPKGSFSTLEIQRTEQGDSAMYLCASTPGPTDTQYFGPGTRLTVL.

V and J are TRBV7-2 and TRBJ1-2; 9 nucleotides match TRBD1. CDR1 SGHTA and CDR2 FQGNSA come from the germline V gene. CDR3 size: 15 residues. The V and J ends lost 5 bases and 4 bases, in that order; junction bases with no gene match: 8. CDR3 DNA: TGTGCCAGCAGCCAGGCCTGGACAGGGGTCTATGGCTACACCTTC. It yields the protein CASSQAWTGVYGYTF.

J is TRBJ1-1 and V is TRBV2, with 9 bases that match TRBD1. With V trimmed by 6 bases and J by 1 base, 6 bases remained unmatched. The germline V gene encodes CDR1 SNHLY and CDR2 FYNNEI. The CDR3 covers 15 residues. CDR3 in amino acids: CASSRTGEGNTEAFF. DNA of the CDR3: TGTGCCAGCAGCAGGACAGGGGAGGGGAACACTGAAGCTTTCTTT.

CDR3 in amino acids: CASSYGAGFNQPQHF. In DNA form, the CDR3 reads TGTGCCAGCAGTTACGGAGCAGGCTTCAATCAGCCCCAGCATTTT. The genes are TRBV6-5 and TRBJ1-5, with D unresolved. The CDR3 runs to 15 residues. Germline V CDR1 and CDR2: MNHEY, SVGAGI. V was cut by 2 bases and J by 3 bases, with 11 bases left in between.

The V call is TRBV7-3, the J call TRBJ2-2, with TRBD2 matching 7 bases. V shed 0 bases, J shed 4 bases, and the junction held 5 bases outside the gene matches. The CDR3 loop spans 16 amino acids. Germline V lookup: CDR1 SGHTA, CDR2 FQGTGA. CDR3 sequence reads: CASSLTGGDVTGELFF. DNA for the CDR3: TGTGCCAGCAGCTTAACGGGAGGGGATGTCACCGGGGAGCTGTTTTTT.

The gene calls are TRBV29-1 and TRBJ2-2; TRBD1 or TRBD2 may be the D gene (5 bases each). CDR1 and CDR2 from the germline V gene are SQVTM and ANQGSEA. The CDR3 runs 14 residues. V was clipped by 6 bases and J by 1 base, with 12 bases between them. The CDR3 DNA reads TGCAGCGTGAGTGTTGGGGGGAACACCGGGGAGCTGTTTTTT. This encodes CSVSVGGNTGELFF.

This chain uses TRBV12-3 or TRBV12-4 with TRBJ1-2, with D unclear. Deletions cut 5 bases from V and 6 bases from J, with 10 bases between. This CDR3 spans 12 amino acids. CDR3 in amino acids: CASSGGKNGYTF. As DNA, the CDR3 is TGTGCCAGCAGTGGCGGGAAGAATGGCTACACCTTC.

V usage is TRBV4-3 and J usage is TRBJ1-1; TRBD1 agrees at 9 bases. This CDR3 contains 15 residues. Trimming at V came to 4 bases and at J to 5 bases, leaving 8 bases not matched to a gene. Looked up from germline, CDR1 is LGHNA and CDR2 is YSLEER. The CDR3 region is CASSPMIQGATEAFF. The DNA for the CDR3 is TGCGCCAGCAGCCCTATGATACAGGGGGCTACTGAAGCTTTCTTT.

This chain's CDR3 is CAVGTSLKVDYEQYF. CDR3 bases: TGCGCCGTAGGGACTAGCTTAAAAGTTGACTACGAGCAGTACTTC. V is TRBV10-2 and J is TRBJ2-7; TRBD2 matches at 9 bases. The CDR3 is made up of 15 amino acids. Germline assignment: CDR1 WSHSY and CDR2 SAAADI. The ends lost 11 bases at V and 3 bases at J; junction bases unmatched: 14.

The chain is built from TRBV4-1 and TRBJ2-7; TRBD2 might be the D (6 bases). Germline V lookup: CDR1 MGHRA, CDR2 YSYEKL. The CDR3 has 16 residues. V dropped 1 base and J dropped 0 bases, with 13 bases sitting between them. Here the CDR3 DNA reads TGCGCCAGCAGCCAAGCCTCCGGGACTGTCTCCTACGAGCAGTACTTC. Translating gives CASSQASGTVSYEQYF.

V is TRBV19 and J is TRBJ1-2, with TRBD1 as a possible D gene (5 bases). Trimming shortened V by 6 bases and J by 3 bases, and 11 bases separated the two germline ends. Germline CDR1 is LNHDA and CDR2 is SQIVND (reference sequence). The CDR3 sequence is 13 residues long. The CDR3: CASSVDSYYGYTF. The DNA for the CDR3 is TGTGCCAGTAGCGTCGACAGTTACTATGGCTACACCTTC.

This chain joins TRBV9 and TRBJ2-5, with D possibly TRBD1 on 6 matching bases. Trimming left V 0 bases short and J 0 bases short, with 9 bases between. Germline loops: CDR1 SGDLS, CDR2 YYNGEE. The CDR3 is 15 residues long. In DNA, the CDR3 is TGTGCCAGCAGCGTAGAGGGGGTGTACCAAGAGACCCAGTACTTC. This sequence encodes CASSVEGVYQETQYF.

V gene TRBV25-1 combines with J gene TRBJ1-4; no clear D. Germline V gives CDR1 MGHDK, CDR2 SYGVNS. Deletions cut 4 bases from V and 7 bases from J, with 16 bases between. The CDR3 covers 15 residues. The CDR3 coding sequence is TGTGCCAGCAGTGTCCAAGGGATACTTACTGAAAAACTGTTTTTT. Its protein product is CASSVQGILTEKLFF.

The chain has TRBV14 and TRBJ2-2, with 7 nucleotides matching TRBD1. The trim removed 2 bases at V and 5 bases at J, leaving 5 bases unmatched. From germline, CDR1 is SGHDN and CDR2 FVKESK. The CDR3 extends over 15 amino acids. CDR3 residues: CASSQPGQRTGELFF. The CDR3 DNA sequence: TGTGCCAGCAGCCAACCGGGACAGAGAACCGGGGAGCTGTTTTTT.

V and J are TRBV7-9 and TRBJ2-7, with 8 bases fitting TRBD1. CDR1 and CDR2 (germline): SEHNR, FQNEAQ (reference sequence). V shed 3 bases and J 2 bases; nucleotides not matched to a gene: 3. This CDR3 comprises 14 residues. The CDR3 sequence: CASSLTGVTYEQYF. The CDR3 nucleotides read TGTGCCAGCAGCTTGACAGGGGTCACCTACGAGCAGTACTTC.

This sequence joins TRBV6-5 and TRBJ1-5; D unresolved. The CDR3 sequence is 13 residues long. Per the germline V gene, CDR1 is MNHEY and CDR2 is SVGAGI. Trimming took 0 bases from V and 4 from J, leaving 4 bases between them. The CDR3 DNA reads TGTGCCAGCAGTTACTCGACTAATCAGCCCCAGCATTTT. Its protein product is CASSYSTNQPQHF.

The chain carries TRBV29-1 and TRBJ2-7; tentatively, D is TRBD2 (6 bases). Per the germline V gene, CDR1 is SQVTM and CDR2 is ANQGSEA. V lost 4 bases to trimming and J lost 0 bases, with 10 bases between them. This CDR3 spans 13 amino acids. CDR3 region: CSVVAVYSYEQYF. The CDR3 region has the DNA TGCAGCGTTGTAGCGGTCTACTCCTACGAGCAGTACTTC.

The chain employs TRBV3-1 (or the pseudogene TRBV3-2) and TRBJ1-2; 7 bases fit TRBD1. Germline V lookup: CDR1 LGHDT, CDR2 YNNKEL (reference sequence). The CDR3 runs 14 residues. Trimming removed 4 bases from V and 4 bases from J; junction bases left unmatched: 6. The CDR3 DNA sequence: TGTGCCAGCAGCCTCCCGGGACAGCTCTATGGCTACACCTTC. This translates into CASSLPGQLYGYTF.

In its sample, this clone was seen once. The CDR3 loop reads CASSEQGAVRNEQFF. The CDR3 DNA follows: TGTGCCAGCAGCGAACAGGGGGCGGTCAGGAATGAGCAGTTCTTC. V gene TRBV9 combines with J gene TRBJ2-1, with 9 bases matching TRBD1. Trimming at V came to 3 bases and at J to 7 bases, leaving 8 bases not matched to a gene. CDR3 length equals 15 residues. Germline V gives CDR1 SGDLS, CDR2 YYNGEE.

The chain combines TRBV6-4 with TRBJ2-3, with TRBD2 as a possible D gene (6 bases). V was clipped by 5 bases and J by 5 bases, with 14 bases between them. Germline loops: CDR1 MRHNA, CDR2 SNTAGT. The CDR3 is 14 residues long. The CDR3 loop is CASSLKGGEDTQYF. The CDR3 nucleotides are TGTGCCAGCAGTTTAAAAGGCGGGGAAGATACGCAGTATTTT.